Each of the 13 T cell receptor beta chains below was sequenced from the same sample in a study of T cell responses to AZD1222 COVID-19 vaccine. Data came from immunoSEQ multiplex PCR; TCRdb stores just in-frame clones and leaves some out. The sample lists about 120,000 clones, approximately 93% occurring once. Sample: peripheral blood, taken on day 0 of AZD1222 vaccination. The receptors come from an adult in good health.

The chain uses TRBV3-1 (or the pseudogene TRBV3-2) and TRBJ2-2, with D possibly being TRBD1 or TRBD2 (5 bases each). The V end was cut by 1 base, the J end by 5 bases, with 17 bases between. In germline, CDR1 is LGHDT, CDR2 YNNKEL (reference sequence). This CDR3 spans 17 amino acids. CDR3 region: CASSQAGQLRGTGELFF. Written as DNA, the CDR3 is TGTGCCAGCAGCCAAGCGGGGCAACTCCGGGGAACCGGGGAGCTGTTTTTT.

This rearrangement joins TRBV5-1 to TRBJ2-2; D perhaps matches TRBD2 (5 bases). V was clipped by 0 bases and J by 7 bases, with 7 bases between them. CDR1 SGHRS and CDR2 YFSETQ come from the germline V gene. This CDR3 comprises 13 residues. CDR3 coding DNA: TGCGCCAGCAGCTTGGACCGGGGCGGGGAGCTGTTTTTT. This sequence encodes CASSLDRGGELFF.

The chain recombines TRBV20-1 with TRBJ1-6; TRBD1 might be the D (5 bases). V lost 3 bases and J lost 10, with 19 bases in between. The CDR3 covers 15 residues. The germline V gene encodes CDR1 DFQATT and CDR2 SNEGSKA (reference sequence). The CDR3 here is CSASLGGQGLSPLHF. In DNA form, the CDR3 reads TGCAGTGCTAGTCTTGGTGGGCAGGGCCTATCACCCCTCCACTTT.

The chain recombines TRBV30 with TRBJ1-4; TRBD1 matches at 8 bases. The CDR3 contains 15 residues. V lost 1 base and J lost 7; bases outside the gene matches: 8. The germline V gene has CDR1 GTSNPN and CDR2 SVGIG (reference sequence). The CDR3: CAWSEQGGRSEKLFF. The CDR3 nucleotides are TGTGCCTGGAGTGAACAGGGGGGAAGGAGTGAAAAACTGTTTTTT. The complete variable domain, with remaining parts taken from reference TRBV30 and TRBJ1-4, reads SQTIHQWPATLVQPVGSPLSLECTVEGTSNPNLYWYRQAAGRGLQLLFYSVGIGQISSEVPQNLSASRPQDRQFILSSKKLLLSDSGFYLCAWSEQGGRSEKLFFGSGTQLSVL.

The chain is built from TRBV5-1 and TRBJ2-5; 8 positions agree with TRBD1. V was clipped by 3 bases and J by 4 bases; unmatched bases: 8. There are 15 residues in the CDR3. The V gene's germline CDR1 is SGHRS and CDR2 YFSETQ. The CDR3 here is CASSSALGQGETQYF. CDR3 in DNA: TGCGCCAGCAGCTCGGCCCTCGGACAGGGAGAGACCCAGTACTTC.

Only a few counts were recorded for this clone. The genes are TRBV2 and TRBJ2-5; TRBD1 matches 7 bases. J was trimmed by 2 bases and V by 3 bases; bases with no gene match: 0. The CDR3 is 13 amino acids. The V gene's germline CDR1 is SNHLY and CDR2 FYNNEI. The CDR3 spells CASSETGQETQYF. CDR3 sequence (DNA): TGTGCCAGCAGTGAGACAGGGCAAGAGACCCAGTACTTC.

This clone has only one observation. V is TRBV28 and J is TRBJ1-4; 8 nucleotides agree with TRBD1. This CDR3 has 19 residues. Germline V gene lookup returns CDR1 MDHEN and CDR2 SYDVKM. Germline trimming cut 5 bases from V and 2 bases from J; bases unmatched to any gene: 16. The CDR3, as DNA: TGTGCCAGCAGTGTGGACAGGGAAAGATCCGGGTGGACTAATGAAAAACTGTTTTTT. Translating it yields CASSVDRERSGWTNEKLFF. The full variable domain, rest sourced from reference TRBV28 and TRBJ1-4, is DVKVTQSSRYLVKRTGEKVFLECVQDMDHENMFWYRQDPGLGLRLIYFSYDVKMKEKGDIPEGYSVSREKKERFSLILESASTNQTSMYLCASSVDRERSGWTNEKLFFGSGTQLSVL.

J is TRBJ2-2 and V is TRBV7-2, with 12 positions matching TRBD1. CDR3 length: 16 residues. Germline CDR1 reads SGHTA; CDR2 reads FQGNSA. Losses at the gene ends were 6 bases for V and 5 bases for J; bases not matched to a gene: 7. CDR3 residues: CASSRDRGRTTGELFF. The CDR3 coding sequence is TGTGCCAGCAGTCGGGACAGGGGGCGTACTACCGGGGAGCTGTTTTTT.

The gene calls are TRBV5-1 and TRBJ1-6; D is ambiguous. Looked up from germline, CDR1 is SGHRS and CDR2 is YFSETQ. Trimming took off 4 bases at V and 5 bases at J, with 16 bases between the two ends. CDR3 length equals 16 residues. Here the CDR3 DNA reads TGCGCCAGCAGCATCAATCACAGAAACAATAATTCACCCCTCCACTTT. Protein: CASSINHRNNNSPLHF. Filled out from reference TRBV5-1 and TRBJ1-6, the complete variable domain reads KAGVTQTPRYLIKTRGQQVTLSCSPISGHRSVSWYQQTPGQGLQFLFEYFSETQRNKGNFPGRFSGRQFSNSRSEMNVSTLELGDSALYLCASSINHRNNNSPLHFGNGTRLTVT.

J is TRBJ1-2 and V is TRBV20-1, with TRBD1 as a possible D gene (6 bases). The CDR3 loop spans 11 amino acids. Germline assignment: CDR1 DFQATT and CDR2 SNEGSKA (reference sequence). Trimming took 3 bases from V and 6 from J, leaving 8 bases between them. This chain's CDR3 is CSASRGDGYTF. The CDR3 nucleotides are TGCAGTGCTAGTAGGGGGGATGGCTACACCTTC.

This chain uses TRBV28 with TRBJ1-1; D gene uncertain. CDR1 and CDR2 (germline): MDHEN, SYDVKM. This CDR3 has 14 amino acids. V lost 5 bases, J lost 0 bases, and 10 bases lay in between. CDR3 DNA: TGTGCCAGCAGTACCGCCGGCCTGAACACTGAAGCTTTCTTT. Protein: CASSTAGLNTEAFF.

The rearrangement joins TRBV24-1 to TRBJ1-1, with D tentatively TRBD1 (5 bases). The germline V and J ends were trimmed by 7 bases and 0 bases, with 11 bases remaining between them. CDR3 length: 14 residues. Germline V CDR1 and CDR2: KGHDR, SFDVKD. CDR3 region: CATSWGFMNTEAFF. Written as DNA, the CDR3 is TGTGCCACCAGCTGGGGGTTCATGAACACTGAAGCTTTCTTT.

J is TRBJ1-4 and V is TRBV5-1; D is uncertain. V shed 3 bases and J shed 8 bases, with 14 bases lying between them. The CDR3 extends over 14 amino acids. Germline CDR1 is SGHRS and CDR2 is YFSETQ. CDR3 nucleotides: TGCGCCAGCAGCTCCACGGACGGTTCCGAAAAACTGTTTTTT. Translation: CASSSTDGSEKLFF.